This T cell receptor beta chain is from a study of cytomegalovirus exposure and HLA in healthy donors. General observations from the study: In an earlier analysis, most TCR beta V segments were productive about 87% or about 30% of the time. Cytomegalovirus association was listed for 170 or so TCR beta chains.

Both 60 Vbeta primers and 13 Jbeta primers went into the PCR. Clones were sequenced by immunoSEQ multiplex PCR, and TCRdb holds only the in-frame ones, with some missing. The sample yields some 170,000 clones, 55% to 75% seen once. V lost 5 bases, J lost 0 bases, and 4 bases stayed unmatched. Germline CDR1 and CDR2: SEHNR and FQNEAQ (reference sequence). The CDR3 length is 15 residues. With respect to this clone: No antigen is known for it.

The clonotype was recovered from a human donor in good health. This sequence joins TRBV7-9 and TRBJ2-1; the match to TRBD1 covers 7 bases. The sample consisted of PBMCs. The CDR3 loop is CASSTTGSSYNEQFF. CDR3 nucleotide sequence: TGTGCCAGCAGCACGACAGGGAGCTCCTACAATGAGCAGTTCTTC.